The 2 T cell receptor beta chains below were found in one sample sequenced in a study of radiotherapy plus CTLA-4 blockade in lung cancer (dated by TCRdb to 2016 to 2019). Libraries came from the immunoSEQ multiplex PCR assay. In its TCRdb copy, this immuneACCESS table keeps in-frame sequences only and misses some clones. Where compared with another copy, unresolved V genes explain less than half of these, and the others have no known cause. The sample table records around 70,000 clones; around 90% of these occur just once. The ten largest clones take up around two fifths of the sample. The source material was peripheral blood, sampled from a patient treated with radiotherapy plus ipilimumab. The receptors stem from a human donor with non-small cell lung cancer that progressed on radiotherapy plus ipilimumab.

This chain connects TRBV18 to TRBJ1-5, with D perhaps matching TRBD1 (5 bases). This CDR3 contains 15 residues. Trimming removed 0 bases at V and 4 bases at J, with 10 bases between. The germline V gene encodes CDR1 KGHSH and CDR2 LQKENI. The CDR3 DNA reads TGTGCCAGCTCACCACCCGGGACGGTTAATCAGCCCCAGCATTTT. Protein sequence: CASSPPGTVNQPQHF.

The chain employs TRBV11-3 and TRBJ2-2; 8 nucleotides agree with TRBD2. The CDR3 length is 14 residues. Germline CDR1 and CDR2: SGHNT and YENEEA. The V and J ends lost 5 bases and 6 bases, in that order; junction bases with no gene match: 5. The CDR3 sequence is CASSLGGASGELFF. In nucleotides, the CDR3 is TGTGCCAGCAGCCTCGGGGGGGCCTCCGGGGAGCTGTTTTTT. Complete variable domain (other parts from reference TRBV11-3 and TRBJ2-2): EAGVVQSPRYKIIEKKQPVAFWCNPISGHNTLYWYLQNLGQGPELLIRYENEEAVDDSQLPKDRFSAERLKGVDSTLKIQPAELGDSAVYLCASSLGGASGELFFGEGSRLTVL.